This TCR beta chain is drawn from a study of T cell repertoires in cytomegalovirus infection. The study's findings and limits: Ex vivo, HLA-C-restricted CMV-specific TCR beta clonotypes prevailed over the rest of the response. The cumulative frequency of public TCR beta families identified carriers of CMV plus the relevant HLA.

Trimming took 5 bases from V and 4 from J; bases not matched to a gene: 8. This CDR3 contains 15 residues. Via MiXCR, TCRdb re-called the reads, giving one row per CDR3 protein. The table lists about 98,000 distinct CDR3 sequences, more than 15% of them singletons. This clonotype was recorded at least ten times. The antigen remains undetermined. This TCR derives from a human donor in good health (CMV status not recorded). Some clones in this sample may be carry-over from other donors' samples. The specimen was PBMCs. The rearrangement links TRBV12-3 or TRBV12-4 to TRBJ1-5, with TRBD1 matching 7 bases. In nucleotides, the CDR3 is TGTGCCAGCAGTCCCGACAGGGTTCGGAATCAGCCCCAGCATTTT. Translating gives CASSPDRVRNQPQHF.